What follows are 19 T cell receptor beta chains derived from one specimen sequenced in a study of cytomegalovirus exposure and HLA in healthy donors listed by TCRdb under 2017. Receptor amplification or capture employed the immunoSEQ multiplex PCR assay. For the multiplex PCR, a mixture combining 60 forward primers for TCR Vbeta segments and 13 reverse primers for TCR Jbeta segments was used. What TCRdb holds here is the immuneACCESS table cut down to in-frame rearrangements. Part of the clones is not present; checked against another copy, under half of the missing clones reflect an unresolved V gene, and the others are unexplained. The sample table holds about 77,000 clones, of which about 79% were seen once. The ten largest account for less than 2% of the sample. Sequencing input: PBMCs. The receptor set was obtained from a man aged 35 to 55 in good health and CMV-seronegative.

The chain has TRBV2 and TRBJ1-5; D uncertain. The CDR3 totals 11 residues. The germline V gene has CDR1 SNHLY and CDR2 FYNNEI. V lost 8 bases and J lost 7, with 9 bases in between. The CDR3 nucleotides are TGTGCCAGCGGGTCGAGGCAGCCCCAGCATTTT. Translating gives CASGSRQPQHF.

V is TRBV18 and J is TRBJ2-5; 8 positions agree with TRBD2. This CDR3 has 16 residues. Germline V lookup: CDR1 KGHSH, CDR2 LQKENI. The ends lost 6 bases at V and 2 bases at J; junction bases unmatched: 11. In DNA form, the CDR3 reads TGTGCCAGCTCGCCCTGGGGATTAGCGGGGCAAGAGACCCAGTACTTC. Translation: CASSPWGLAGQETQYF. Full variable domain (missing parts from reference TRBV18 and TRBJ2-5): NAGVMQNPRHLVRRRGQEARLRCSPMKGHSHVYWYRQLPEEGLKFMVYLQKENIIDESGMPKERFSAEFPKEGPSILRIQQVVRGDSAAYFCASSPWGLAGQETQYFGPGTRLLVL.

The rearrangement joins TRBV28 to TRBJ1-1; possible D gene TRBD1, 5 bases. CDR1 and CDR2 (germline): MDHEN, SYDVKM. The CDR3 covers 15 residues. V was cut by 1 base and J by 9 bases, with 18 bases left in between. Here the CDR3 DNA reads TGTGCCAGCAGTTTATCGCCTGGGACTAGCGGCAAAGCTTTCTTT. Residues: CASSLSPGTSGKAFF.

The chain combines TRBV5-4 with TRBJ2-5; 15 bases align to TRBD2. J lost 5 bases, V lost 4 bases, and 6 bases had no gene match. The CDR3 is made up of 16 amino acids. Germline CDR1 SGHNT, CDR2 YYREEE (reference sequence). The CDR3 reads CASSLGLAGGEETQYF. CDR3 sequence (DNA): TGTGCCAGCAGCCTGGGACTAGCGGGAGGTGAGGAGACCCAGTACTTC.

The chain has TRBV18 and TRBJ2-7; 9 bases line up with TRBD2. The CDR3 has 14 amino acids. The germline V gene encodes CDR1 KGHSH and CDR2 LQKENI. V was clipped by 5 bases and J by 6 bases; unmatched bases: 8. The CDR3 loop is CASSSSGVGAEQYF. The CDR3 bases are TGTGCCAGCTCATCTAGCGGGGTGGGCGCCGAGCAGTACTTC.

The chain joins TRBV2 to TRBJ1-6; a weak D match, TRBD1 (5 bases). CDR1 SNHLY and CDR2 FYNNEI come from the germline V gene. Trimming took off 7 bases at V and 10 bases at J, with 11 bases between the two ends. This CDR3 region has 12 residues. This chain's CDR3 is CASKGLNSPLHF. The CDR3 DNA reads as TGTGCCAGCAAGGGGTTGAACTCACCCCTCCACTTT.

The DNA for the CDR3 is TGTGCCAGCGGTCCCGGGACTGAAATTGAGACCCAGTACTTC. The encoded protein is CASGPGTEIETQYF. The V call is TRBV2, the J call TRBJ2-5; D is perhaps TRBD2 (6 bases). This CDR3 contains 14 residues. The germline V gene has CDR1 SNHLY and CDR2 FYNNEI. Trimming cost V 8 bases and J 5 bases, with 18 bases left between them. Full variable domain (missing parts from reference TRBV2 and TRBJ2-5): EPEVTQTPSHQVTQMGQEVILRCVPISNHLYFYWYRQILGQKVEFLVSFYNNEISEKSEIFDDQFSVERPDGSNFTLKIRSTKLEDSAMYFCASGPGTEIETQYFGPGTRLLVL.

The genes are TRBV10-3 and TRBJ2-2; TRBD2 agrees at 13 bases. The CDR3 contains 16 residues. V dropped 11 bases and J dropped 2; count of bases not matched to a gene: 8. Germline lookup yields CDR1 ENHRY and CDR2 SYGVKD. The DNA for the CDR3 is TGTGCCTCCCAAGGGACTAGCGGGGCAAACACCGGGGAGCTGTTTTTT. The encoded protein is CASQGTSGANTGELFF.

Concerning this clone itself: An end of the junction differs from the germline gene, which may be a read error. Other DNA sequences in the sample encode the same CDR3. The CDR3 DNA is TGTGCCAGTAGCCAAGATCGGCAGCGGAACTACGAGCAGTACTTC. It translates to CASSQDRQRNYEQYF. This chain joins TRBV4-2 and TRBJ2-7; TRBD2 is a possible D gene (5 bases). CDR1 LGHNA and CDR2 YNFKEQ come from the germline V gene. This CDR3 comprises 15 residues.

This clone was seen more than once but under ten times. V usage is TRBV28 and J usage is TRBJ1-5, with D possibly TRBD1 on 6 matching bases. This CDR3 is built from 15 residues. V was trimmed by 6 bases and J by 4 bases, leaving 16 bases between them. The germline V gene has CDR1 MDHEN and CDR2 SYDVKM. The CDR3 region is CASRGPTGKNQPQHF. CDR3 DNA sequence: TGTGCCAGCAGAGGCCCGACAGGAAAGAATCAGCCCCAGCATTTT.

The chain couples TRBV15 to TRBJ1-1; maybe TRBD1 (6 bases). V lost 5 bases to trimming and J lost 1 base, with 14 bases between them. The CDR3 sequence is 15 residues long. From germline, CDR1 is LNHNV and CDR2 YYDKDF (reference sequence). CDR3 region: CATSARTAPNTEAFF. Here the CDR3 DNA reads TGTGCCACCAGCGCTCGGACAGCCCCGAACACTGAAGCTTTCTTT.

The V call is TRBV6-5, the J call TRBJ1-5; D might be TRBD1 (5 bases). Trimming took 8 bases from V and 2 from J, leaving 10 bases between them. The CDR3 is made up of 13 amino acids. The germline CDR1 and CDR2 sequences are MNHEY and SVGAGI. The CDR3 region has the DNA TGTGCCAGCGCAGGGTCTGGCAATCAGCCCCAGCATTTT. Its translation is CASAGSGNQPQHF.

The rearrangement joins TRBV29-1 to TRBJ1-2; D remains unclear. CDR3 length: 16 residues. Germline V gene lookup returns CDR1 SQVTM and CDR2 ANQGSEA. V was trimmed by 4 bases and J by 6 bases, leaving 24 bases between them. The CDR3 DNA reads as TGCAGCGTTGTAAAAGGTCAAGGAGCACGTAAGGATGGCTACACCTTC. This sequence encodes CSVVKGQGARKDGYTF.

This clone was seen more than once but under ten times. The gene calls are TRBV6-6 and TRBJ1-1; a possible D gene is TRBD1 (6 bases). Germline V CDR1 and CDR2: MNHNY, SVGAGI (reference sequence). The CDR3 has 14 amino acids. Between the trimmed V and J ends, which lost 6 bases and 2 bases, there was a span of 13 bases. CDR3: CASRTGTPNTEAFF. CDR3 coding DNA: TGTGCCAGCAGGACCGGGACACCCAACACTGAAGCTTTCTTT.

The V and J genes are TRBV14 and TRBJ1-1; no definite D call. CDR1 and CDR2 from the germline V gene are SGHDN and FVKESK. The CDR3 is 12 residues long. V was clipped by 1 base and J by 3 bases, with 3 bases between them. CDR3 protein: CASSQVYTEAFF. The CDR3 DNA follows: TGTGCCAGCAGCCAAGTCTACACTGAAGCTTTCTTT.

The V call is TRBV28, the J call TRBJ1-1; D perhaps matches TRBD1 (6 bases). V gave up 7 bases and J gave up 4 bases, with 19 bases separating them. There are 15 residues in the CDR3. From germline, CDR1 is MDHEN and CDR2 SYDVKM. CDR3 sequence: CASTPEGRGGTEAFF. The CDR3 DNA reads TGTGCCAGCACTCCTGAGGGCAGGGGTGGCACTGAAGCTTTCTTT.

The chain couples TRBV10-2 to TRBJ1-5; tentative D call: TRBD1 (5 bases). Trimming removed 2 bases from V and 5 bases from J, with 7 bases in between. The CDR3 has 13 residues. CDR1 WSHSY and CDR2 SAAADI come from the germline V gene. The CDR3 region has the DNA TGCGCCAGCAGTGAGGTCAGGGATCAGCCCCAGCATTTT. Its protein product is CASSEVRDQPQHF.

With respect to this clone: A read error may produce the germline difference seen at one junction end. The rearrangement links TRBV7-9 to TRBJ2-1; D uncertain. Per the germline V gene, CDR1 is SEHNR and CDR2 is FQNEAQ (reference sequence). The CDR3 runs 8 residues. The CDR3: CASSPVVF. In DNA, the CDR3 is TGTGCCAGCAGCCCGGTGGTCTTC.

The J gene is TRBJ1-2, the V gene TRBV6-6; D possibly corresponds to TRBD1 (5 bases). This CDR3 is built from 15 residues. V gave up 5 bases and J gave up 4 bases, with 17 bases separating them. Germline V gene lookup returns CDR1 MNHNY and CDR2 SVGAGI (reference sequence). The CDR3 region is CASSPDTDGGYGYTF. The DNA of the CDR3 is TGTGCCAGCAGTCCAGATACTGACGGGGGCTATGGCTACACCTTC.